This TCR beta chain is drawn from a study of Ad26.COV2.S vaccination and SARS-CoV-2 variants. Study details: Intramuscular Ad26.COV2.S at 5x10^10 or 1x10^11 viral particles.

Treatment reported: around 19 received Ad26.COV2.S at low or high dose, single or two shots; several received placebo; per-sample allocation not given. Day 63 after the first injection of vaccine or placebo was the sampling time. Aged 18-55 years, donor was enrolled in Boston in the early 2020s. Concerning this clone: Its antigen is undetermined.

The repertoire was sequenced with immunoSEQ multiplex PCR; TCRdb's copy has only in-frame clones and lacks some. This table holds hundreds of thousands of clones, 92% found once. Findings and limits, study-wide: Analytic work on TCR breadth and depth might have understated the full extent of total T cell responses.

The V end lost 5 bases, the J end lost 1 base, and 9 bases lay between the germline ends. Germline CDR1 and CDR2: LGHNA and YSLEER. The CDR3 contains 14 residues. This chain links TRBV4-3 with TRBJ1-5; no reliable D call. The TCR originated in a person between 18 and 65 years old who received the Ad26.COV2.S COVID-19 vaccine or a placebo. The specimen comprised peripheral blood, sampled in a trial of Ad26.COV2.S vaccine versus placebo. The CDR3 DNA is TGCGCCAGCAGCTCCTACACCAGCAATCAGCCCCAGCATTTT. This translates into CASSSYTSNQPQHF.